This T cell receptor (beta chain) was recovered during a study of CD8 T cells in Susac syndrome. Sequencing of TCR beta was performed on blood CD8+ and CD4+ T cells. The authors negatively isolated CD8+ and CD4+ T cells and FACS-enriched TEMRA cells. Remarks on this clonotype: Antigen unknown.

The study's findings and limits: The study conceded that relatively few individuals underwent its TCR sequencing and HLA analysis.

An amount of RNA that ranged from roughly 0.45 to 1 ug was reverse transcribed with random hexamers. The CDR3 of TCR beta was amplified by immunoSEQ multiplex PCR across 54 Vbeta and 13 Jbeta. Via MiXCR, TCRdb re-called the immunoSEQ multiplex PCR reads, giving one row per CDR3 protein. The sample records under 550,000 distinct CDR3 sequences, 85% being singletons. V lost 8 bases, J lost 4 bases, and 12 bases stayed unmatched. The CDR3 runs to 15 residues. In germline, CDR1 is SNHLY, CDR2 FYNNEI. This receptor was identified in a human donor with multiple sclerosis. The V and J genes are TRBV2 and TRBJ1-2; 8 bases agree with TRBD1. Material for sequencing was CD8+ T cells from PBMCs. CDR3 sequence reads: CASSYPGTGLYGYTF. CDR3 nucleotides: TGTGCCAGCTCCTACCCCGGGACAGGACTCTATGGCTACACCTTC.